This T cell receptor (beta chain) was obtained from a study of liver allograft versus peripheral blood T cells. Background on the study: Transplanted-liver and recipient peripheral blood T cell receptor repertoires were compared.

The CDR3 is 12 residues long. Trimming cost V 3 bases and J 8 bases; bases outside gene matches: 3. At least ten counts were recorded for this clonotype. Its antigen is unidentified. TCRdb reprocessed the reads with MiXCR, giving one entry per CDR3 protein. The top ten hold around 2.9% of the sample, which has approximately 9,000 distinct CDR3 sequences, 14% to 15% seen once. General study points: Reportedly, liver allograft T cell receptor repertoires differed from peripheral blood ones.

This chain links TRBV12-3 or TRBV12-4 with TRBJ1-2; 7 nucleotides agree with TRBD1. The sequence derives from a human patient who had a liver transplant. Some T cells may trace back to the graft donor. The CDR3 protein is CASSFHRGGYTF. CDR3 nucleotides: TGTGCCAGCAGTTTTCACAGGGGAGGCTACACCTTC.